Listed here are 5 T cell receptor beta chains from one sample, sequenced in a study of blood T cell repertoires in COVID-19. Assay used: immunoSEQ multiplex PCR; TCRdb lists only in-frame clones, some missing. The repertoire has 330,000 or so clones, roughly 90% of them found once; the top ten carry about 18%. Input material: PBMCs or T cells enriched from blood (not recorded which). The receptors were gathered from a woman aged 25 to 39 who had recovered from COVID-19.

This clone has just a few counts. The chain is built from TRBV7-8 and TRBJ1-2; 7 nucleotides line up with TRBD1. The trim removed 5 bases at V and 0 bases at J, leaving 3 bases unmatched. The CDR3 extends over 14 amino acids. Germline CDR1 and CDR2: SGHVS and FQNEAQ. For the CDR3, the DNA is TGTGCCAGCAGCGGGGGACAGTCTAACTATGGCTACACCTTC. Residues: CASSGGQSNYGYTF.

V is TRBV5-1 and J is TRBJ1-1; no firm D call. The CDR3 runs to 13 residues. Germline V CDR1 and CDR2: SGHRS, YFSETQ. Deletions cut 2 bases from V and 6 bases from J, with 11 bases between. CDR3 amino acids: CASSFSFLAEAFF. CDR3 DNA sequence: TGCGCCAGCAGCTTTTCGTTTTTAGCTGAAGCTTTCTTT.

The genes are TRBV5-1 and TRBJ1-2; maybe TRBD1 (5 bases). Trimming removed 2 bases at V and 6 bases at J, with 17 bases between. Germline CDR1 and CDR2: SGHRS and YFSETQ. The CDR3 consists of 15 residues. In DNA form, the CDR3 reads TGCGCCAGCAGCTTTACCGCGGGACTCAACCATGGCTACACCTTC. Amino acid sequence: CASSFTAGLNHGYTF.

The J gene is TRBJ2-3, the V gene TRBV6-2 or TRBV6-3, with 7 bases identical to TRBD2. The length of the CDR3 is 17 residues. CDR1 is MNHEY and CDR2 is SVGEGT in the germline V gene. Losses at the gene ends were 3 bases for V and 1 base for J; bases not matched to a gene: 10. The CDR3 loop is CASSYLGSGTRTDTQYF. The CDR3 nucleotides are TGTGCCAGCAGTTATCTGGGAAGCGGGACGCGCACAGATACGCAGTATTTT.

The genes are TRBV7-6 and TRBJ2-3; a possible D gene is TRBD1 (6 bases). The CDR3 has 18 residues. The V end was cut by 4 bases, the J end by 4 bases, with 24 bases between. CDR1 SGHVS and CDR2 FNYEAQ come from the germline V gene. This chain's CDR3 is CASSSNYREHRGSDTQYF. The CDR3 nucleotides read TGTGCCAGCAGCTCAAACTACAGGGAACATCGGGGATCAGATACGCAGTATTTT.